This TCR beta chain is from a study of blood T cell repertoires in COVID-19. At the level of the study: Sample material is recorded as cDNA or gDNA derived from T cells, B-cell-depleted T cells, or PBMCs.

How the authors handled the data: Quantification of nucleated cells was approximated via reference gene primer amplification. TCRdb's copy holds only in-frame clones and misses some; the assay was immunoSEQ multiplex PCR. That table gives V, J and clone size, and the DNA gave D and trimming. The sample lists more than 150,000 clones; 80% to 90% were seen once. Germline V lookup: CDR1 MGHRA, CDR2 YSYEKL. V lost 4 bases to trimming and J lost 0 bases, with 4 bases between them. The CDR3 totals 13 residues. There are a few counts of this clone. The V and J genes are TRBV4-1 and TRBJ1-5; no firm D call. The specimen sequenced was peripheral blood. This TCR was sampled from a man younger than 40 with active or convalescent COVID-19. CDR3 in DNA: TGCGCCAGCAGCCTCTATAGCAATCAGCCCCAGCATTTT. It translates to CASSLYSNQPQHF.